The rows below give T cell receptor beta chains drawn from one sample of a study of patients and donors after allogeneic stem cell transplantation. TCRdb independently ran MiXCR on the RT-PCR reads; one entry per CDR3 protein. There are some 230,000 distinct CDR3 sequences in the sample; about 14% occur only once, and around a tenth lies in the top ten. Specimen: blood, either unsorted or a sorted T cell fraction (not recorded which). The receptors shown here come from a human donor who was either an allogeneic HSCT recipient or a stem cell or donor lymphocyte infusion donor (not recorded which). It is not recorded whose cells these are; they may come from a transplant donor. The CDR3 runs from the conserved cysteine through the conserved F or W. A D gene is named only where the DNA matches it firmly. Some rows have no size entry. The others give once, few or many, or a class for an expanded clone.

j_call v_call d_call clone_size cdr3_nt cdr3_aa
TRBJ2-7 TRBV18 NA many TGTGCCAGCTCACCACCGAAGGGTACAGACGAGCAGTACTTC CASSPPKGTDEQYF
TRBJ2-3 TRBV30 NA NA TGTGCCTGGAGTGTACCGAACACAGGGAAAACAGATACGCAGTATTTT CAWSVPNTGKTDTQYF
TRBJ2-3 TRBV20-1 NA NA TGCAGTGCTAGAGTGGCAGATACGCAGTATTTT CSARVADTQYF
TRBJ1-2 TRBV5-4 TRBD1 NA TGTGCCAGCAGCTTCCGGGACAGGGAGGCTGGCTACACCTTC CASSFRDREAGYTF
TRBJ2-4 TRBV12-3/TRBV12-4 NA few TGTGCCAGCAGTTTAGCGTCCGGGCCAGCCAAAAACATTCAGTACTTC CASSLASGPAKNIQYF
TRBJ2-1 TRBV15 NA NA TGTGCCACCAGCAGAGATGCCAGCGACGGTGAGCAGTTCTTC CATSRDASDGEQFF
TRBJ1-6 TRBV9 NA few TGTGCCAGCAGCGTAAAAGGAAATAATTCACCCCTCCACTTT CASSVKGNNSPLHF
TRBJ1-6 TRBV12-3/TRBV12-4 NA many TGTGCCAGCAGCTTGGCAGGGAGTTCACCCCTCCACTTT CASSLAGSSPLHF
TRBJ2-1 TRBV7-3 TRBD2 NA TGTGCCAGCAGCTTAATCGGGAGGATAGGCACCGATGAGCAGTTCTTC CASSLIGRIGTDEQFF
TRBJ2-7 TRBV7-9 NA NA TGTGCCAGCAGCTTACAGATTGAGGGATCCTACGAGCAGTACTTC CASSLQIEGSYEQYF
TRBJ2-1 TRBV2 TRBD2 few TGTGCCAGCAGTGTTACTAGCGGGGGGGCGGTTAATGAGCAGTTCTTC CASSVTSGGAVNEQFF
TRBJ2-1 TRBV2 NA many TGTGCCAGCAGCAGGGACGGGGGCTTGTATGAGCAGTTCTTC CASSRDGGLYEQFF
TRBJ2-2 TRBV12-3/TRBV12-4 TRBD1 NA TGTGCCAGCAGTTTGGACAGGGAGCTCGGGGAGCTGTTTTTT CASSLDRELGELFF
TRBJ2-5 TRBV11-2 TRBD1 NA TGTGCCAGCAGCTCCGCCAGGGGGCCGGCAGGGGAGACCCAGTACTTC CASSSARGPAGETQYF
TRBJ2-7 TRBV11-2 NA NA TGTGCCAGCAGCTTAGGTTCGGTGTTGCAACGCGAGCAGTACTTC CASSLGSVLQREQYF
TRBJ2-5 TRBV19 TRBD1 NA TGTGCCAGTACCCCGGGACAGGGGAAAGAGACCCAGTACTTC CASTPGQGKETQYF
TRBJ1-1 TRBV5-4 TRBD1 NA TGTGCCAGCAGCTACAGGGGAAGGCACACTGAAGCTTTCTTT CASSYRGRHTEAFF
TRBJ2-7 TRBV20-1 TRBD1 few TGCAGTGCGGACCGGGACAGGTTAGGGCAGTACTTC CSADRDRLGQYF
TRBJ2-4 TRBV7-8 NA NA TGTGCCAGCAGCACTCGGAAGGAGAACATTCAGTACTTC CASSTRKENIQYF
TRBJ2-5 TRBV20-1 TRBD1 NA TGCAGTGCCGTACAGGGGAATCCACAAGAGACCCAGTACTTC CSAVQGNPQETQYF
TRBJ1-6 TRBV2 NA few TGTGCCAGCATTAAGGAGAATTCACCCCTCCACTTT CASIKENSPLHF
TRBJ2-7 TRBV7-2 NA many TGTGCCAGCAGCCCCTCCTGGAGCTACGAGCAGTACTTC CASSPSWSYEQYF
TRBJ1-5 TRBV13 NA NA TGTGCCAGCAGCTTAGGGGGACCGAGCAATCAGCCCCAGCATTTT CASSLGGPSNQPQHF
TRBJ2-7 TRBV29-1 NA few TGCAGCGTTGATGGGTCGCAGGGGTCCCACGAGCAGTACTTC CSVDGSQGSHEQYF
TRBJ2-1 TRBV7-6 NA few TGTGCCAGCAGCAAATCTGGGGAGGGGGATCAGTTCTTC CASSKSGEGDQFF
TRBJ1-2 TRBV12-3/TRBV12-4 TRBD1 few TGTGCCAGCAGTTTATTTGGGGACAGGGAGGAGTTC CASSLFGDREEF
TRBJ1-1 TRBV12-3/TRBV12-4 NA many TGTGCCAGCACCCGGGGCACGGGAACTGAAGCTTTCTTT CASTRGTGTEAFF
TRBJ1-1 TRBV5-1 TRBD1 few TGCGCCAGCAACCCCCCGGGACAGTTTAACACTGAAGCTTTCTTT CASNPPGQFNTEAFF
TRBJ2-3 TRBV11-2 NA NA TGTGCCAGCAGCCCTACTCCAGATACGCAGTATTTT CASSPTPDTQYF